The rows below give T cell receptor beta chains drawn from one sample of a study of identical twins. TCRdb analysed the 5' RACE reads with MiXCR anew, one entry per CDR3 protein. The repertoire holds about 900,000 distinct CDR3 sequences, with 10% to 15% as singletons. The data also belong to a second study, concerning yellow fever vaccine responses in identical twins.

Sequencing was performed on PBMCs. Source of these receptors: a young woman in good health. The CDR3 runs from the conserved cysteine through the conserved F or W. D genes are given only for firm matches. The size entry is marked missing in some rows and otherwise reads once, few, many or a size class.

v_gene: TRBV5-1
j_gene: TRBJ1-1
abundance: -
d_gene: TRBD1
CDR3nt: TGCGCCAGCAGCTTCACCTCCGGGACAGGGTATCCTGAAGCTTTCTTT
CDR3aa: CASSFTSGTGYPEAFF

v_gene: TRBV12-3/TRBV12-4
j_gene: TRBJ1-2
abundance: -
d_gene: TRBD1
CDR3nt: TGTGCCAGCGCTACAGGGGTAGCTAACTATGGCTACACCTTC
CDR3aa: CASATGVANYGYTF

v_gene: TRBV20-1
j_gene: TRBJ1-1
abundance: many
d_gene: -
CDR3nt: TGCAGTGCCCTGACAGGACTCCCAGGTGAAGCTTTCTTT
CDR3aa: CSALTGLPGEAFF

v_gene: TRBV6-1
j_gene: TRBJ1-3
abundance: few
d_gene: -
CDR3nt: TGTGCCAGCAGCGGAGACTTGGGCCTTGGAAACACCATATATTTT
CDR3aa: CASSGDLGLGNTIYF

v_gene: TRBV5-8
j_gene: TRBJ2-7
abundance: -
d_gene: -
CDR3nt: TGTGCCAGGAGCCCCGGGGTGGTCTACGAGCAGTACTTC
CDR3aa: CARSPGVVYEQYF

v_gene: TRBV28
j_gene: TRBJ2-5
abundance: -
d_gene: -
CDR3nt: TGTGCCAGCAGTTCCTCGGGACCTCTTTCGGAGACCCAGTACTTC
CDR3aa: CASSSSGPLSETQYF

v_gene: TRBV27
j_gene: TRBJ1-5
abundance: few
d_gene: -
CDR3nt: TGTGCCAGCAGTCCTCGCCTTGGGAGGCAGCCCCAGCATTTT
CDR3aa: CASSPRLGRQPQHF

v_gene: TRBV5-1
j_gene: TRBJ1-3
abundance: -
d_gene: -
CDR3nt: TGCGCCAGCAGCTTGGATCCAGGGTCCTCTGGAAACACCATATATTTT
CDR3aa: CASSLDPGSSGNTIYF

v_gene: TRBV5-1
j_gene: TRBJ2-7
abundance: few
d_gene: TRBD2
CDR3nt: TGCGCCAGCAGTACCGGGACTAGCGGGAAACTCCTCGAGCAGTACTTC
CDR3aa: CASSTGTSGKLLEQYF

v_gene: TRBV4-1
j_gene: TRBJ2-2
abundance: many
d_gene: TRBD2
CDR3nt: TGCGCCAGCAGCCGACGCGCTAGCGGGGATACCGGGGAGCTGTTTTTT
CDR3aa: CASSRRASGDTGELFF

v_gene: TRBV7-9
j_gene: TRBJ1-2
abundance: few
d_gene: -
CDR3nt: TGTGCCAGCAGCGCCGGGGCTAAGGGGTTCTATGGCTACACCTTC
CDR3aa: CASSAGAKGFYGYTF

v_gene: TRBV28
j_gene: TRBJ2-1
abundance: many
d_gene: TRBD2
CDR3nt: TGTGCCAGCAATGGGATGGGGACTAGCGGGAGTTCGGTCTACAATGAGCAGTTCTTC
CDR3aa: CASNGMGTSGSSVYNEQFF

v_gene: TRBV27
j_gene: TRBJ2-3
abundance: few
d_gene: TRBD2
CDR3nt: TGTGCCAGCAGTTTCGGGACGGGGGGGCAAATGAGAGTCACAGATACGCAGTATTTT
CDR3aa: CASSFGTGGQMRVTDTQYF

v_gene: TRBV12-3/TRBV12-4
j_gene: TRBJ2-2
abundance: many
d_gene: -
CDR3nt: TGTGCCAGCAGTGGGGACGGTCGAAGCGGGGAGCTGTTTTTT
CDR3aa: CASSGDGRSGELFF